Shown below are 21 T cell receptor beta chains from a single sample sequenced in a study of EBV T-cell therapy then PD-1 blockade in nasopharyngeal carcinoma. TCRdb keeps only in-frame clones here, not all; method: immunoSEQ multiplex PCR. The sample contains approximately 21,000 clones, approximately 84% of which appear only once. The sample's treatment: AdE1-LMPpoly-expanded autologous EBV-specific T-cell therapy followed by anti-PD-1 nivolumab. No antigen has been assigned to these receptors. The sample here was CD8+ T cells from blood, taken at approximately day 61 from a patient whose treatment included autologous EBV-specific T cells and nivolumab. The receptor source for this set is a man aged 35-49 years with nasopharyngeal carcinoma.

The chain links TRBV5-5 to TRBJ1-6, with D hard to call. V lost 4 bases, J lost 8 bases, and 13 bases lay in between. The CDR3 loop spans 14 amino acids. CDR1 and CDR2 (germline): SGHKS, YYEKEE (reference sequence). The CDR3 protein is CASSPYLADSPLHF. As DNA, the CDR3 is TGTGCCAGCAGCCCCTACCTGGCAGATTCACCCCTCCACTTT.

This clone was recorded a few times. J is TRBJ2-3 and V is TRBV6-4; 13 bases line up with TRBD2. Germline trimming cut 6 bases from V and 2 bases from J; bases unmatched to any gene: 5. There are 16 residues in the CDR3. From germline, CDR1 is MRHNA and CDR2 SNTAGT. CDR3 nucleotide sequence: TGTGCCAGCAGCCTCGGGACTAGCGGGGACACAGATACGCAGTATTTT. Translation gives CASSLGTSGDTDTQYF.

The chain is built from TRBV5-6 and TRBJ2-3; maybe TRBD2 (6 bases). The CDR3 sequence is 14 residues long. Germline CDR1 and CDR2: SGHDT and YYEEEE. V was cut by 2 bases and J by 3 bases, with 10 bases left in between. The CDR3 bases are TGTGCCAGCAGCTTACCCCGGGGGACAGATACGCAGTATTTT. It translates to CASSLPRGTDTQYF.

This chain links TRBV3-1 (or the pseudogene TRBV3-2) with TRBJ1-5; a weak D match, TRBD1 (5 bases). The CDR3 is 17 residues long. Germline-derived CDR1 and CDR2 are LGHDT and YNNKEL (reference sequence). Deletions cut 2 bases from V and 2 bases from J, with 16 bases between. The CDR3 loop reads CASSQPPGGLRNQPQHF. CDR3 nucleotide sequence: TGTGCCAGCAGCCAACCTCCTGGGGGTTTGCGCAATCAGCCCCAGCATTTT.

The rearrangement links TRBV4-1 to TRBJ2-5; TRBD1 matches 9 bases. The CDR3 contains 15 residues. From germline, CDR1 is MGHRA and CDR2 YSYEKL. The V gene end was trimmed by 0 bases and the J gene end by 4 bases; junction bases not matched to a gene: 3. The CDR3 here is CASSQDPTGGETQYF. The CDR3 nucleotides read TGCGCCAGCAGCCAAGACCCGACAGGGGGAGAGACCCAGTACTTC.

The V and J genes are TRBV27 and TRBJ2-5; TRBD1 matches at 12 bases. The CDR3 consists of 15 residues. The germline V gene encodes CDR1 MNHEY and CDR2 SMNVEV (reference sequence). Trimming at V came to 2 bases and at J to 5 bases, leaving 3 bases not matched to a gene. CDR3 sequence (DNA): TGTGCCAGCAGTTTAAGGGACAGGGGGCCTGAGACCCAGTACTTC. Its protein product is CASSLRDRGPETQYF.

The V and J genes are TRBV15 and TRBJ1-4; D possibly corresponds to TRBD1 (5 bases). The germline V gene has CDR1 LNHNV and CDR2 YYDKDF (reference sequence). V dropped 5 bases and J dropped 5 bases, with 12 bases sitting between them. The CDR3 is 14 residues long. This CDR3 reads CATSRGVGNEKLFF. The DNA of the CDR3 is TGTGCCACCAGCCGGGGGGTGGGGAATGAAAAACTGTTTTTT.

V usage is TRBV6-6 and J usage is TRBJ2-3; 12 bases are shared with TRBD2. After removal of 5 bases from V and 2 bases from J, the junction contained 11 bases not matched to a gene. Germline V gives CDR1 MNHNY, CDR2 SVGAGI (reference sequence). The CDR3 contains 18 residues. The CDR3 region has the DNA TGTGCCAGCAGTCAACTAGCGGGGGGCCTAGGGAACACAGATACGCAGTATTTT. Its translation is CASSQLAGGLGNTDTQYF.

V is TRBV6-4 and J is TRBJ2-6; D is possibly TRBD1 (7 bases). The germline V and J ends were trimmed by 0 bases and 0 bases, with 12 bases remaining between them. The CDR3 is 18 amino acids. Germline V gene data show CDR1 as MRHNA and CDR2 as SNTAGT. This CDR3 reads CASSDSPGGISGANVLTF. CDR3 DNA sequence: TGTGCCAGCAGTGACTCACCAGGGGGGATCTCTGGGGCCAACGTCCTGACTTTC.

This clone has more than one count but fewer than ten. The V and J genes are TRBV4-3 and TRBJ2-6; tentatively, D is TRBD2 (5 bases). This CDR3 has 16 amino acids. Trimming shortened V by 3 bases and J by 0 bases, and 9 bases separated the two germline ends. Germline V lookup: CDR1 LGHNA, CDR2 YSLEER. The CDR3 protein is CASSHRAGSGANVLTF. The CDR3 region has the DNA TGCGCCAGCAGCCATCGGGCGGGCTCTGGGGCCAACGTCCTGACTTTC.

The V gene is TRBV10-2, the J gene TRBJ1-5; the D gene is possibly TRBD1 (5 bases). Germline V CDR1 and CDR2: WSHSY, SAAADI. Trimming stripped 10 bases from V and 2 bases from J, with 9 bases between. The CDR3 length is 12 residues. In DNA, the CDR3 is TGCGCCACCGGGACGGGCAATCAGCCCCAGCATTTT. This gives the protein CATGTGNQPQHF.

The chain uses TRBV7-9 and TRBJ1-1; no reliable D call. This CDR3 has 12 amino acids. In germline, CDR1 is SEHNR, CDR2 FQNEAQ (reference sequence). V lost 6 bases to trimming and J lost 1 base, with 6 bases between them. The CDR3 sequence: CASRRGNTEAFF. CDR3 DNA: TGTGCCAGCAGGCGGGGGAACACTGAAGCTTTCTTT.

The V gene is TRBV6-2 or TRBV6-3, the J gene TRBJ2-1, with D possibly TRBD2 on 7 matching bases. Germline values: CDR1 MNHEY, CDR2 SVGEGT. Trimming took off 6 bases at V and 9 bases at J, with 24 bases between the two ends. The CDR3 runs 16 residues. This CDR3 reads CASSPSRGGDWVEQFF. CDR3 nucleotides: TGTGCCAGCAGCCCCTCGAGGGGGGGTGACTGGGTTGAGCAGTTCTTC.

In its sample, this clone was seen a few times. J is TRBJ1-2 and V is TRBV10-3; no definite D call. Germline V gene lookup returns CDR1 ENHRY and CDR2 SYGVKD. Trimming took off 10 bases at V and 6 bases at J, with 12 bases between the two ends. The CDR3 spans 11 residues. The CDR3 bases are TGTGCCACTCTCGGAGGGAATGGCTACACCTTC. This translates into CATLGGNGYTF.

The chain is built from TRBV28 and TRBJ2-5; D is unresolved. This CDR3 has 14 amino acids. Trimming removed 6 bases from V and 0 bases from J, with 11 bases in between. Germline V lookup: CDR1 MDHEN, CDR2 SYDVKM. DNA for the CDR3: TGTGCCAGCAGGCCACGTAGGTACCAAGAGACCCAGTACTTC. Its protein is CASRPRRYQETQYF.

The rearrangement links TRBV5-1 to TRBJ2-2; D is unresolved. The ends were cut back, 1 base at V and 1 base at J, with 5 bases in the middle. The V gene's germline CDR1 is SGHRS and CDR2 YFSETQ. This CDR3 comprises 14 residues. CDR3 in amino acids: CASSLLGNTGELFF. CDR3 DNA sequence: TGCGCCAGCAGCTTGTTAGGGAACACCGGGGAGCTGTTTTTT.

This chain links TRBV16 with TRBJ1-5, with D tentatively TRBD1 (6 bases). Germline assignment: CDR1 KGHSY and CDR2 FQNENV. This CDR3 has 14 amino acids. Trimming left V 4 bases short and J 7 bases short, with 14 bases between. CDR3 sequence reads: CASSRVQGRQPQHF. Here the CDR3 DNA reads TGTGCCAGCAGCCGCGTACAGGGCCGACAGCCCCAGCATTTT.

The J gene is TRBJ1-2, the V gene TRBV9; the D is unclear. Per the germline V gene, CDR1 is SGDLS and CDR2 is YYNGEE. The CDR3 sequence is 12 residues long. Trimming removed 5 bases from V and 6 bases from J, with 11 bases in between. The chain's CDR3 is CASRWRRDGYTF. In DNA form, the CDR3 reads TGTGCCAGCAGGTGGAGGCGCGATGGCTACACCTTC. The entire variable domain, with the rest obtained from reference TRBV9 and TRBJ1-2, is as follows: DSGVTQTPKHLITATGQRVTLRCSPRSGDLSVYWYQQSLDQGLQFLIQYYNGEERAKGNILERFSAQQFPDLHSELNLSSLELGDSALYFCASRWRRDGYTFGSGTRLTVV.

By its share, this clone is medium-sized. The genes are TRBV13 and TRBJ1-4; 9 positions match TRBD1. Germline CDR1 is PRHDT and CDR2 is FYEKMQ (reference sequence). Trimming cost V 5 bases and J 12 bases; bases outside gene matches: 7. There are 13 residues in the CDR3. The CDR3 is CASSTQGAPELFF. CDR3 in DNA: TGTGCCAGCAGCACACAGGGGGCCCCCGAACTGTTTTTT.

J is TRBJ1-1 and V is TRBV9; D remains unclear. V dropped 5 bases and J dropped 4 bases, with 9 bases sitting between them. Germline CDR1 SGDLS, CDR2 YYNGEE. CDR3 length: 12 amino acids. CDR3 coding DNA: TGTGCCAGCAGTCGAGTTGGCACTGAAGCTTTCTTT. This sequence encodes CASSRVGTEAFF.

V and J are TRBV9 and TRBJ1-2; D gene ambiguous. The CDR3 spans 12 residues. The germline V gene has CDR1 SGDLS and CDR2 YYNGEE. V lost 0 bases to trimming and J lost 4 bases, with 4 bases between them. Written as DNA, the CDR3 is TGTGCCAGCAGCGTAGGCAGCTATGGCTACACCTTC. Translated, it gives CASSVGSYGYTF.